This is a list of T cell receptor beta chains from one sample in a study of blood T cell repertoires in COVID-19. Measured with immunoSEQ multiplex PCR; TCRdb has only the in-frame clones, and not every one. The sample holds approximately 170,000 clones; 86% are singletons and the top ten take roughly 4%. The sequencing sample was made of peripheral blood. These receptors were obtained from a woman in her 70s with acute or convalescent COVID-19. The CDR3 runs from the conserved cysteine through the conserved F or W. D genes are given only for firm matches. Expanded clones get a size class; other rows say once, few or many, or leave the size out.

v_gene: TRBV10-2; j_gene: TRBJ2-3; d_gene: .; abundance: .; CDR3aa: CASSESGGRLDTQYF; CDR3nt: TGCGCCAGCAGTGAGTCGGGGGGGCGGTTAGATACGCAGTATTTT
v_gene: TRBV7-8; j_gene: TRBJ2-2; d_gene: .; abundance: .; CDR3aa: CASSPSRGPTGELFF; CDR3nt: TGTGCCAGCAGCCCGTCGCGCGGCCCCACCGGGGAGCTGTTTTTT
v_gene: TRBV25-1; j_gene: TRBJ1-4; d_gene: .; abundance: .; CDR3aa: CASSDPVLTNEKLFF; CDR3nt: TGTGCCAGCAGTGACCCGGTACTAACTAATGAAAAACTGTTTTTT
v_gene: TRBV6-2/TRBV6-3; j_gene: TRBJ1-2; d_gene: .; abundance: few; CDR3aa: CASRPTETYGYTF; CDR3nt: TGTGCCAGCAGACCTACAGAGACCTATGGCTACACCTTC
v_gene: TRBV19; j_gene: TRBJ2-1; d_gene: TRBD2; abundance: once; CDR3aa: CASSSKRALAGIPNEQFF; CDR3nt: TGTGCCAGTAGTAGCAAACGGGCCCTAGCGGGGATTCCCAATGAGCAGTTCTTC
v_gene: TRBV27; j_gene: TRBJ2-3; d_gene: .; abundance: .; CDR3aa: CASSLSGWDTQYF; CDR3nt: TGTGCCAGCAGTTTATCCGGTTGGGATACGCAGTATTTT
v_gene: TRBV6-5; j_gene: TRBJ1-1; d_gene: .; abundance: .; CDR3aa: CASSYSIARKNTEAFF; CDR3nt: TGTGCCAGCAGTTACTCGATAGCACGAAAGAACACTGAAGCTTTCTTT
v_gene: TRBV11-1; j_gene: TRBJ1-1; d_gene: .; abundance: .; CDR3aa: CASSVTVNTEAFF; CDR3nt: TGTGCCAGCAGCGTAACAGTGAACACTGAAGCTTTCTTT
v_gene: TRBV4-2; j_gene: TRBJ1-4; d_gene: TRBD1; abundance: .; CDR3aa: CASSPGQGDEKYF; CDR3nt: TGTGCCAGCAGCCCGGGACAGGGGGATGAGAAGTACTTT
v_gene: TRBV7-6; j_gene: TRBJ1-5; d_gene: TRBD1; abundance: few; CDR3aa: CASSLGRQGTAARNSNQPQHF; CDR3nt: TGTGCCAGCAGCTTAGGGAGACAGGGAACCGCGGCCCGTAATAGCAATCAGCCCCAGCATTTT
v_gene: TRBV6-5; j_gene: TRBJ2-7; d_gene: .; abundance: .; CDR3aa: CASNTNSGSYEQYF; CDR3nt: TGTGCCAGCAATACAAATTCGGGCTCCTACGAGCAGTACTTC
v_gene: TRBV19; j_gene: TRBJ2-2; d_gene: .; abundance: .; CDR3aa: CAAGAALGTGELFF; CDR3nt: TGTGCCGCGGGGGCAGCTTTAGGAACCGGGGAGCTGTTTTTT
v_gene: TRBV28; j_gene: TRBJ1-2; d_gene: .; abundance: .; CDR3aa: CASSSGAGFYGYTF; CDR3nt: TGTGCCAGCAGTTCAGGGGCAGGATTCTATGGCTACACCTTC
v_gene: TRBV5-4; j_gene: TRBJ2-7; d_gene: .; abundance: .; CDR3aa: CASSDPGTRHYEQYF; CDR3nt: TGTGCCAGCAGCGACCCCGGGACTCGTCACTACGAGCAGTACTTC
v_gene: TRBV7-2; j_gene: TRBJ2-7; d_gene: TRBD1; abundance: .; CDR3aa: CASSKNRGAYEQYF; CDR3nt: TGTGCCAGCAGCAAGAACAGGGGGGCCTACGAGCAGTACTTC
v_gene: TRBV19; j_gene: TRBJ1-1; d_gene: .; abundance: once; CDR3aa: CASRPPGDTEAFF; CDR3nt: TGTGCCAGTAGGCCCCCAGGGGACACTGAAGCTTTCTTT
v_gene: TRBV24-1; j_gene: TRBJ2-1; d_gene: TRBD2; abundance: once; CDR3aa: CATSGGNSGRREFF; CDR3nt: TGTGCCACCAGTGGGGGTAATAGCGGGAGAAGAGAGTTCTTC
v_gene: TRBV9; j_gene: TRBJ1-5; d_gene: TRBD1; abundance: .; CDR3aa: CASSAGQGAGQPQHF; CDR3nt: TGTGCCAGCAGCGCCGGACAGGGGGCGGGTCAGCCCCAGCATTTT
v_gene: TRBV5-5; j_gene: TRBJ1-2; d_gene: TRBD1; abundance: .; CDR3aa: CASSFLPGQGRGYTF; CDR3nt: TGTGCCAGCAGCTTCCTTCCGGGACAGGGTCGCGGCTACACCTTC
v_gene: TRBV5-1; j_gene: TRBJ2-7; d_gene: TRBD1; abundance: once; CDR3aa: CASSLATGDSYEQYF; CDR3nt: TGCGCCAGCAGCTTGGCGACAGGGGATTCCTACGAGCAGTACTTC
v_gene: TRBV3-1/TRBV3-2; j_gene: TRBJ2-3; d_gene: .; abundance: .; CDR3aa: CASSLYTDTQYF; CDR3nt: TGTGCCAGCAGCCTGTACACAGATACGCAGTATTTT
v_gene: TRBV28; j_gene: TRBJ2-3; d_gene: .; abundance: .; CDR3aa: CASSSSEWAGDSTDTQYF; CDR3nt: TGTGCCAGCAGTTCCTCCGAATGGGCAGGTGATAGCACAGATACGCAGTATTTT
v_gene: TRBV9; j_gene: TRBJ1-3; d_gene: .; abundance: once; CDR3aa: CASSAGTPRVGNTIYF; CDR3nt: TGTGCCAGCAGCGCTGGGACTCCAAGGGTAGGAAACACCATATATTTT
v_gene: TRBV6-2/TRBV6-3; j_gene: TRBJ1-5; d_gene: .; abundance: .; CDR3aa: CASSWGGSSSASIVSPQHF; CDR3nt: TGTGCCAGCAGTTGGGGGGGCAGTTCTTCAGCATCTATAGTAAGCCCCCAGCATTTT
v_gene: TRBV6-6; j_gene: TRBJ1-6; d_gene: TRBD1; abundance: .; CDR3aa: CASRRTGGSYNSPLHF; CDR3nt: TGTGCCAGCAGGAGGACAGGTGGCTCCTATAATTCACCCCTCCACTTT
v_gene: TRBV15; j_gene: TRBJ1-3; d_gene: .; abundance: .; CDR3aa: CATSRGSTGNTIYF; CDR3nt: TGTGCCACCAGCAGAGGATCTACTGGAAACACCATATATTTT
v_gene: TRBV27; j_gene: TRBJ2-1; d_gene: .; abundance: .; CDR3aa: CASSLLVQGGEQFF; CDR3nt: TGTGCCAGCAGTTTATTGGTGCAGGGTGGTGAGCAGTTCTTC
v_gene: TRBV3-1/TRBV3-2; j_gene: TRBJ2-2; d_gene: TRBD2; abundance: .; CDR3aa: CASSQDSTSGNGELFF; CDR3nt: TGTGCCAGCAGCCAAGATAGCACTAGCGGGAATGGGGAGCTGTTTTTT
v_gene: TRBV10-3; j_gene: TRBJ2-5; d_gene: .; abundance: .; CDR3aa: CAISDQDNSRTQYF; CDR3nt: TGTGCCATCAGTGACCAGGACAACTCACGGACCCAGTACTTC
v_gene: TRBV9; j_gene: TRBJ1-1; d_gene: TRBD1; abundance: .; CDR3aa: CASSVEGQGRTEAFF; CDR3nt: TGTGCCAGCAGCGTAGAGGGACAGGGTCGAACTGAAGCTTTCTTT
v_gene: TRBV28; j_gene: TRBJ1-2; d_gene: .; abundance: .; CDR3aa: CASSSARGGYTF; CDR3nt: TGTGCCAGCAGTTCCGCTAGAGGGGGCTACACCTTC
v_gene: TRBV14; j_gene: TRBJ1-2; d_gene: TRBD1; abundance: .; CDR3aa: CASSQGTGRYGYTF; CDR3nt: TGTGCCAGCAGCCAGGGGACAGGACGATATGGCTACACCTTC
v_gene: TRBV7-3; j_gene: TRBJ1-3; d_gene: .; abundance: .; CDR3aa: CASSLTGGSESGNTIYF; CDR3nt: TGTGCCAGCAGCTTAACGGGTGGGAGCGAGTCTGGAAACACCATATATTTT
v_gene: TRBV3-1/TRBV3-2; j_gene: TRBJ2-7; d_gene: TRBD2; abundance: .; CDR3aa: CASSSMGGPGLAGQYF; CDR3nt: TGTGCCAGCAGCTCAATGGGGGGGCCGGGACTAGCGGGGCAGTACTTC
v_gene: TRBV11-3; j_gene: TRBJ2-1; d_gene: TRBD2; abundance: .; CDR3aa: CASSPSGAYNEQFF; CDR3nt: TGTGCCAGCAGCCCTAGCGGGGCCTACAATGAGCAGTTCTTC
v_gene: TRBV21-1; j_gene: TRBJ2-7; d_gene: .; abundance: .; CDR3aa: CASGLAGVYEQYF; CDR3nt: TGTGCCAGCGGACTAGCGGGAGTATACGAGCAGTACTTC
v_gene: TRBV6-2/TRBV6-3; j_gene: TRBJ1-5; d_gene: .; abundance: .; CDR3aa: CASSLHSNQPQHF; CDR3nt: TGTGCCAGCAGCCTACACAGCAATCAGCCCCAGCATTTT
v_gene: TRBV5-1; j_gene: TRBJ2-5; d_gene: .; abundance: .; CDR3aa: CASSLAGTEETQYF; CDR3nt: TGCGCCAGCAGCTTGGCCGGGACTGAAGAGACCCAGTACTTC
v_gene: TRBV30; j_gene: TRBJ1-3; d_gene: .; abundance: .; CDR3aa: CAWSNSQGNTIYF; CDR3nt: TGTGCCTGGAGTAACAGTCAAGGAAACACCATATATTTT
v_gene: TRBV5-8; j_gene: TRBJ1-6; d_gene: .; abundance: .; CDR3aa: CASSSGSYNSPLHF; CDR3nt: TGTGCCAGCAGCTCAGGCTCCTATAATTCACCCCTCCACTTT
v_gene: TRBV29-1; j_gene: TRBJ2-3; d_gene: .; abundance: .; CDR3aa: CSVEDGGTYTDTQYF; CDR3nt: TGCAGCGTTGAAGATGGGGGGACTTACACAGATACGCAGTATTTT
v_gene: TRBV6-5; j_gene: TRBJ1-5; d_gene: .; abundance: .; CDR3aa: CASSIVDSNQPQHF; CDR3nt: TGTGCCAGCAGTATCGTAGATAGCAATCAGCCCCAGCATTTT
v_gene: TRBV3-1/TRBV3-2; j_gene: TRBJ2-7; d_gene: TRBD1; abundance: once; CDR3aa: CASSSGQGDYEQYF; CDR3nt: TGTGCCAGCAGCTCAGGACAGGGAGACTACGAGCAGTACTTC
v_gene: TRBV5-5; j_gene: TRBJ2-3; d_gene: .; abundance: .; CDR3aa: CASSLSPVVSTDTQYF; CDR3nt: TGTGCCAGCAGCTTGTCCCCGGTTGTCAGCACAGATACGCAGTATTTT